This entry describes one T cell receptor beta chain. Its antigen is unknown. Data came from immunoSEQ multiplex PCR; TCRdb stores just in-frame clones and leaves some out. The sample shows around 13,000 clones, over 70% of them seen only once. The record originates from a study of OX40 agonist ivuxolimab in advanced cancers. Overall study context: Previous treatment with anti-PD-1, anti-PD-L1 or anti-CTLA-4 therapy was allowed; under 50% had received some.

CDR1 is SGHTA, CDR2 FQGTGA, per germline. With V trimmed by 5 bases and J by 6 bases, 10 bases remained unmatched. The CDR3 covers 15 residues. Study-wide results and caveats: Clonal expansion from baseline to week 6 occurred in both CD4+ and CD8+ T cells.

The source was CD4+ or CD8+ T cells sorted from blood, collected in a trial of the OX40 agonist ivuxolimab. V and J are TRBV7-3 and TRBJ2-3; 8 bases line up with TRBD2. This sequence was found in an adult with an advanced solid tumor such as melanoma, head and neck, liver or kidney cancer. CDR3 DNA sequence: TGTGCCAGCAGCATACAGGGTTTAGCGGGGGATACGCAGTATTTT. It codes for CASSIQGLAGDTQYF. The whole variable domain, filled in from reference TRBV7-3 and TRBJ2-3, reads GAGVSQTPSNKVTEKGKYVELRCDPISGHTALYWYRQSLGQGPEFLIYFQGTGAADDSGLPNDRFFAVRPEGSVSTLKIQRTERGDSAVYLCASSIQGLAGDTQYFGPGTRLTVL.